The 18 T cell receptor beta chains below come from one sample, sequenced in a study of regulatory T cells in long-lasting Graves disease. As to time point: newly diagnosed GD, antithyroid drugs for less than 3 months. PBMC RNA served as the TCR library source. Construction of the TCR beta libraries employed iRepertoire HTBI primers in conjunction with Arm-PCR of CDR3 regions. TCRdb independently ran MiXCR on the multiplex PCR reads; one entry per CDR3 protein. The table lists 350,000 to 450,000 distinct CDR3 sequences, over 14% of them singletons. This same sample was also part of a study on T cells in Graves' hyperthyroidism and ophthalmopathy.

Material: peripheral blood mononuclear cells (PBMCs), obtained at new diagnosis, from a patient treated with antithyroid drugs. The origin of the receptors is a woman between 40 and 50 years old with Graves disease.

Ten or more counts support this clonotype. The genes are TRBV12-3 or TRBV12-4 and TRBJ2-5; D may match TRBD1 or TRBD2 (5 bases each). The CDR3 extends over 15 amino acids. V was pared by 5 bases and J by 2 bases, with 15 bases between. The chain's CDR3 is CASSLPGGAQETQYF. The CDR3 region has the DNA TGTGCCAGCAGTCTGCCTGGGGGTGCACAAGAGACCCAGTACTTC.

This clonotype was recorded many times. The chain links TRBV7-9 to TRBJ2-7; no reliable D call. Germline CDR1 reads SEHNR; CDR2 reads FQNEAQ (reference sequence). The V and J ends lost 1 base and 3 bases respectively, with 7 bases between them. The CDR3 length is 13 residues. The CDR3 protein is CASSLGPNYEQYF. The CDR3 DNA is TGTGCCAGCAGCTTAGGACCGAACTACGAGCAGTACTTC.

The V call is TRBV6-1, the J call TRBJ1-6, with D unresolved. This CDR3 has 13 residues. Trimming removed 8 bases from V and 10 bases from J, with 15 bases in between. Germline lookup yields CDR1 MNHNS and CDR2 SASEGT. CDR3 sequence: CASLAFFGSPLHF. The CDR3 DNA is TGTGCCAGCCTGGCATTTTTTGGATCACCCCTCCACTTT.

This clonotype has a handful of counts. It may be a read error: a sequence one base away is much more abundant. The rearrangement links TRBV2 to TRBJ2-1; TRBD2 agrees at 7 bases. CDR1 is SNHLY and CDR2 is FYNNEI in the germline V gene. The CDR3 consists of 14 residues. The CDR3 reads CASTSGRSYNEQSF. DNA of the CDR3: TGTGCCAGCACTAGCGGCCGATCCTACAATGAGCAGTCCTTC.

The genes are TRBV28 and TRBJ2-1; TRBD1 agrees at 7 bases. After removal of 3 bases from V and 4 bases from J, the junction contained 18 bases not matched to a gene. From germline, CDR1 is MDHEN and CDR2 SYDVKM. The CDR3 has 19 amino acids. The CDR3 is CASSLPELGRGSKYNEQFF. The CDR3 DNA is TGTGCCAGCAGTTTGCCCGAGTTGGGCAGGGGGTCGAAATACAATGAGCAGTTCTTC.

The chain links TRBV5-6 to TRBJ2-2; tentatively, D is TRBD1 (6 bases). The CDR3 is 15 amino acids. CDR1 and CDR2 from the germline V gene are SGHDT and YYEEEE. Trimming removed 3 bases at V and 1 base at J, with 10 bases between. This chain's CDR3 is CASSSLDRNTGELFF. The CDR3 DNA is TGTGCCAGCAGCTCCTTGGACAGGAACACCGGGGAGCTGTTTTTT.

This clonotype was detected many times. The chain carries TRBV10-3 and TRBJ2-7, with unresolved D. Germline V lookup: CDR1 ENHRY, CDR2 SYGVKD. V was trimmed by 6 bases and J by 2 bases, leaving 14 bases between them. CDR3 length equals 14 residues. The CDR3 DNA sequence: TGTGCCATCAGAAAGGACCAGGTCCCCTACGAGCAGTACTTC. Encoded protein: CAIRKDQVPYEQYF.

V gene TRBV4-1 combines with J gene TRBJ2-2, with D perhaps matching TRBD2 (5 bases). The CDR3 runs to 17 residues. The germline gives CDR1 MGHRA, CDR2 YSYEKL. V was pared by 1 base and J by 7 bases, with 19 bases between. CDR3 bases: TGCGCCAGCAGCCAAGTGATCCTAGCTAGTGATGGCGGGGAGCTGTTTTTT. Its translation: CASSQVILASDGGELFF.

This clonotype was counted many times. The chain couples TRBV24-1 to TRBJ2-2; no clear D. Germline V lookup: CDR1 KGHDR, CDR2 SFDVKD. CDR3 length equals 12 residues. Trimming left V 8 bases short and J 3 bases short, with 6 bases between. CDR3 DNA: TGTGCCACCACGTATGACACCGGGGAGCTGTTTTTT. This encodes CATTYDTGELFF.

In this sample, this clonotype turned up many times. The V gene is TRBV12-3 or TRBV12-4, the J gene TRBJ1-2; 8 bases line up with TRBD1. This CDR3 contains 14 residues. Trimming removed 4 bases from V and 4 bases from J; junction bases left unmatched: 5. For the CDR3, the DNA is TGTGCCAGCAGTTATGCCGGACAGGGCTATGGCTACACCTTC. This codes for CASSYAGQGYGYTF.

The V and J genes are TRBV14 and TRBJ2-3, with a possible D match to TRBD1 (6 bases). The CDR3 length is 16 residues. The V end lost 0 bases, the J end lost 0 bases, and 10 bases lay between the germline ends. The germline V gene has CDR1 SGHDN and CDR2 FVKESK. The CDR3: CASSQEIGGSTDTQYF. CDR3 bases: TGTGCCAGCAGCCAAGAAATAGGGGGTAGCACAGATACGCAGTATTTT.

The chain joins TRBV30 to TRBJ2-3; 9 bases agree with TRBD2. Germline V gene data show CDR1 as GTSNPN and CDR2 as SVGIG (reference sequence). This CDR3 has 14 residues. The V gene end was trimmed by 2 bases and the J gene end by 6 bases; junction bases not matched to a gene: 6. CDR3 in amino acids: CAWSLAGASDTQYF. CDR3 DNA: TGTGCCTGGAGTTTAGCGGGAGCTAGCGATACGCAGTATTTT. The full variable domain, rest sourced from reference TRBV30 and TRBJ2-3, is SQTIHQWPATLVQPVGSPLSLECTVEGTSNPNLYWYRQAAGRGLQLLFYSVGIGQISSEVPQNLSASRPQDRQFILSSKKLLLSDSGFYLCAWSLAGASDTQYFGPGTRLTVL.

This clonotype was picked up many times. The V gene is TRBV28, the J gene TRBJ1-4; 8 nucleotides align to TRBD1. The CDR3 length is 15 residues. The J segment lost 8 bases and the V segment lost 1 base, leaving 6 bases of the junction unmatched. The germline CDR1 and CDR2 sequences are MDHEN and SYDVKM. The CDR3 loop reads CASSLLGRGREKLFF. DNA for the CDR3: TGTGCCAGCAGTTTATTGGGCAGGGGGCGCGAAAAACTGTTTTTT.

The table lists this clonotype with a count of one. This could be a read error, since a much larger clone is one nucleotide away. The V gene is TRBV6-1, the J gene TRBJ2-7, with 10 bases fitting TRBD2. The CDR3 has 15 residues. Per germline, CDR1 MNHNS and CDR2 SASEGT. V was clipped by 7 bases and J by 7 bases; unmatched bases: 13. DNA of the CDR3: TGTGCCAGCAAGACAGGACTAGCGGTCTACAATGAGCAGTACTTC. Protein product: CASKTGLAVYNEQYF.

This clonotype came up a few times. The V call is TRBV29-1, the J call TRBJ2-2; D call uncertain. The CDR3 is made up of 13 amino acids. Trimming shortened V by 5 bases and J by 0 bases, and 7 bases separated the two germline ends. Germline V gene sequence: CDR1 SQVTM, CDR2 ANQGSEA. CDR3: CSVPRANTGELFF. The DNA of the CDR3 is TGCAGCGTTCCGAGAGCGAACACCGGGGAGCTGTTTTTT.

This clonotype occurred many times. This chain uses TRBV7-9 with TRBJ2-3; D is undetermined. Trimming removed 6 bases from V and 1 base from J, with 32 bases in between. Germline V gene lookup returns CDR1 SEHNR and CDR2 FQNEAQ (reference sequence). CDR3 length equals 21 residues. The CDR3 DNA is TGTGCCAGCAGACGTACTATTCCCAATACACCATCCCAGCACGGCACAGATACGCAGTATTTT. Translated: CASRRTIPNTPSQHGTDTQYF. Combining the CDR3 with reference TRBV7-9 and TRBJ2-3 gives the whole variable domain DTGVSQNPRHKITKRGQNVTFRCDPISEHNRLYWYRQTLGQGPEFLTYFQNEAQLEKSRLLSDRFSAERPKGSFSTLEIQRTEQGDSAMYLCASRRTIPNTPSQHGTDTQYFGPGTRLTVL.

This clonotype was detected many times. The conserved final phenylalanine or tryptophan is absent from the CDR3, which likely points to a read error. The limits of the CDR3 on the DNA are not certain, so only TCRdb's listed CDR3 is given. The rearrangement joins TRBV12-3 or TRBV12-4 to TRBJ1-1. Counting both end residues, the CDR3 totals 12 amino acids. CDR3 sequence: CASSQEPRRTAL.

This clonotype came up many times. This chain uses TRBV9 with TRBJ2-1, with TRBD1 matching over 7 bases. There are 15 residues in the CDR3. J lost 9 bases, V lost 0 bases, and 9 bases had no gene match. Germline CDR1 is SGDLS and CDR2 is YYNGEE. The CDR3 sequence: CASSVGQGVRGEQFF. CDR3 DNA: TGTGCCAGCAGCGTAGGTCAGGGGGTTAGAGGTGAGCAGTTCTTC.